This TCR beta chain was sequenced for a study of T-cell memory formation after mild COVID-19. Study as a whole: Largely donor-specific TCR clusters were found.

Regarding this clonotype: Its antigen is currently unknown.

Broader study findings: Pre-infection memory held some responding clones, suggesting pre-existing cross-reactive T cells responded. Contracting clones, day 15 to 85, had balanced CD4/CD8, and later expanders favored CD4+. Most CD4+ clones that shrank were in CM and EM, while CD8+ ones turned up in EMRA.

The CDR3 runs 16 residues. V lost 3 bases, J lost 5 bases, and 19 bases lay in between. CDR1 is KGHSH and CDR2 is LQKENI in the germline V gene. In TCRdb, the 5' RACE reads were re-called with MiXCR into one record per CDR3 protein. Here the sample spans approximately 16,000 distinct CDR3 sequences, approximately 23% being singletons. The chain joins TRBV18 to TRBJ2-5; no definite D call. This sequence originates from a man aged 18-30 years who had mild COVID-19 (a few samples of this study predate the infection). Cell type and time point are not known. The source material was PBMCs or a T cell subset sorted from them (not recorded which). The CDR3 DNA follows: TGTGCCAGCTCACCGCCTTTCGTCATAGCCCTGGAGACCCAGTACTTC. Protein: CASSPPFVIALETQYF.